A single sample is the source of the 3 T cell receptor beta chains below, sequenced in a study of T cells in Graves' hyperthyroidism and ophthalmopathy. TCR beta CDR3 regions were amplified from RNA transcripts. The TCR CDR3 first-round RT-PCR relied on the HTBI primer set. In TCRdb, the multiplex PCR reads were re-called with MiXCR into one record per CDR3 protein. The sample contains 500,000 to 750,000 distinct CDR3 sequences, approximately 14% of which appear only once. Sequencing used blood. The receptors stem from a woman aged 25 to 45 with Graves' hyperthyroidism.

This clonotype was counted many times. The genes are TRBV18 and TRBJ1-4; D remains unclear. The V end lost 3 bases, the J end lost 0 bases, and 5 bases lay between the germline ends. Germline values: CDR1 KGHSH, CDR2 LQKENI. The CDR3 is 14 amino acids. In DNA form, the CDR3 reads TGTGCCAGCTCACCGCCTGCAACTAATGAAAAACTGTTTTTT. It translates to CASSPPATNEKLFF.

This clonotype was counted ten times or more. The gene calls are TRBV27 and TRBJ2-1; 11 bases are a match to TRBD2. The V gene end was trimmed by 5 bases and the J gene end by 1 base; junction bases not matched to a gene: 4. This CDR3 contains 16 residues. Germline CDR1 MNHEY, CDR2 SMNVEV (reference sequence). CDR3 protein: CASSLIAGGSYNEQFF. The CDR3 coding sequence is TGTGCCAGCAGTCTTATAGCGGGAGGGTCCTACAATGAGCAGTTCTTC.

This clonotype was recorded a few times. The chain couples TRBV6-2 or TRBV6-3 to TRBJ1-3, with D maybe TRBD1 (6 bases). Germline CDR1 is MNHEY and CDR2 is SVGEGT. This CDR3 region has 16 residues. Trimming took off 6 bases at V and 2 bases at J, with 17 bases between the two ends. As DNA, the CDR3 is TGTGCCAGCAGGAATCACATACAGGGTGCTGGAAACACCATATATTTT. Translating gives CASRNHIQGAGNTIYF.